This record looks at one T cell receptor (beta chain) sequence and its context. Its cognate antigen is unknown. This record comes from a study of shared clonotypes between healthy human individuals. Turning to the study itself: Contributing individuals were a couple of females and a few males aged 18 to 49. Whole-study findings and limits: Sampling included only blood; tissue repertoires likely differ.

Trimming removed 2 bases from V and 5 bases from J; junction bases left unmatched: 6. This CDR3 spans 15 amino acids. Germline CDR1 is SGHKS and CDR2 is YYEKEE (reference sequence). In the sorted-subset replicate PCRs, around 0.2 ug DNA, 25,000 to 30,000 T cell genomes, was used. Clones were sequenced by immunoSEQ multiplex PCR, and TCRdb holds only the in-frame ones, with some missing. The table includes about 1 million clones, around 76% detected once. The TCR comes from a young man in good health. The gene calls are TRBV5-5 and TRBJ1-5; 8 bases are a match to TRBD1. The sequenced material came from memory CD4+ T cells sorted from blood. Sample subset: CD45RA-negative fraction. The CDR3 DNA is TGTGCCAGCAGCTTAATCGACAGGGGCGATCAGCCCCAGCATTTT. Its translation: CASSLIDRGDQPQHF.